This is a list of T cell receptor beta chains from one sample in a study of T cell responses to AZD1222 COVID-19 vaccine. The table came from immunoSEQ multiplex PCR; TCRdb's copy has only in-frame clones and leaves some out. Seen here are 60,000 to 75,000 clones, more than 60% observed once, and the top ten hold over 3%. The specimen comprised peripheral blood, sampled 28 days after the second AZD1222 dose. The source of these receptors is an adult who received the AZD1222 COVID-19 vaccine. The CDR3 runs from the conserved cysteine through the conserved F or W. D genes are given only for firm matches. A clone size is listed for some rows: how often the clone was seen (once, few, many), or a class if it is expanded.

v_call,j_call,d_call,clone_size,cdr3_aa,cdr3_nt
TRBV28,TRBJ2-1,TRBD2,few,CASRPAGGDHNEQFF,TGTGCCAGCAGACCGGCGGGGGGCGACCACAATGAGCAGTTCTTC
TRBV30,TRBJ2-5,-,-,CAWEIGGQETQYF,TGTGCCTGGGAAATAGGGGGCCAAGAGACCCAGTACTTC
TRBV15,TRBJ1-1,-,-,CATSYRRGTEAFF,TGTGCCACCAGCTACAGACGGGGCACTGAAGCTTTCTTT
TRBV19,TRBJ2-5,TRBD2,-,CASQPRASGVQETQYF,TGTGCCAGCCAACCAAGGGCTAGCGGGGTCCAAGAGACCCAGTACTTC
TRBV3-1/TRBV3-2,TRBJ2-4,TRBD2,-,CASSLEVAGGQNIQYF,TGTGCCAGCAGCCTGGAGGTAGCGGGGGGGCAAAACATTCAGTACTTC
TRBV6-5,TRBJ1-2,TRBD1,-,CASTRTGRGDYGYTF,TGTGCCAGCACACGGACAGGAAGGGGCGACTATGGCTACACCTTC
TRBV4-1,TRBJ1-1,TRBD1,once,CASSQQDRATEAFF,TGCGCCAGCAGCCAACAGGACAGGGCCACTGAAGCTTTCTTT
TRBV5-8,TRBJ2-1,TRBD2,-,CASSLWAGGHNEQFF,TGTGCCAGCAGCTTGTGGGCGGGGGGCCACAATGAGCAGTTCTTC
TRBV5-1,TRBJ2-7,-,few,CASSLTTPPWGHEQYF,TGCGCCAGCAGCTTGACCACCCCCCCGTGGGGGCACGAGCAGTACTTC
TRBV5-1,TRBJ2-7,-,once,CASSLASGGGYEQYF,TGCGCCAGCAGCTTGGCATCCGGGGGAGGCTACGAGCAGTACTTC
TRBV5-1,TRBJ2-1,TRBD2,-,CASSLGLAVHNEQFF,TGCGCCAGCAGCTTAGGACTAGCGGTCCACAATGAGCAGTTCTTC
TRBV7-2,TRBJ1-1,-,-,CASSLVGLSTEAFF,TGTGCCAGCAGCTTAGTCGGGTTATCAACTGAAGCTTTCTTT
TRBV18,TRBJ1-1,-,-,CASSTEDQAFF,TGTGCCAGCTCAACTGAGGATCAAGCTTTCTTT
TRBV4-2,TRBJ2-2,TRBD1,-,CASSQGQGANTGELFF,TGTGCCAGCAGCCAAGGACAGGGGGCGAACACCGGGGAGCTGTTTTTT
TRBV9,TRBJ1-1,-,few,CASSPPGDIGTRNTEAFF,TGTGCCAGCAGCCCCCCTGGGGATATTGGCACCCGGAACACTGAAGCTTTCTTT
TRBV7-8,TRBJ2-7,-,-,CASSPSHTTYEQYF,TGTGCCAGCAGCCCTAGTCACACAACCTACGAGCAGTACTTC
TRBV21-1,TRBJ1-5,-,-,CASSRPPGGQNEGNQPQHF,TGTGCCAGCAGTCGACCCCCGGGGGGACAGAATGAGGGCAATCAGCCCCAGCATTTT
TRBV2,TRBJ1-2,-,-,CASSDSSWSYGYTF,TGTGCCAGCAGTGACAGCTCTTGGAGCTATGGCTACACCTTC
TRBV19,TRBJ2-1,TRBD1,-,CASSPQGAGEQFF,TGTGCCAGTAGTCCACAGGGGGCTGGGGAGCAGTTCTTC
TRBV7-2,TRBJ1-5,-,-,CASSVAGASSNQPQHF,TGTGCCAGCAGCGTGGCGGGGGCCTCGAGCAATCAGCCCCAGCATTTT
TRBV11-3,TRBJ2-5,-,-,CASSSPLSDQETQYF,TGTGCCAGCAGCTCTCCTCTGTCTGACCAAGAGACCCAGTACTTC
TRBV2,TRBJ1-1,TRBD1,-,CASRPGGETNTEAFF,TGTGCCAGCAGACCAGGGGGGGAGACGAACACTGAAGCTTTCTTT
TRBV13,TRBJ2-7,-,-,CASSSSGEGEQYF,TGTGCCAGCAGCTCCTCAGGGGAGGGCGAGCAGTACTTC
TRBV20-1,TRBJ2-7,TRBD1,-,CSASPGQGLGEQYF,TGCAGTGCTAGTCCAGGACAGGGGTTGGGGGAGCAGTACTTC
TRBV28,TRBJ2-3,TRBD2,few,CASSSPYGLAGNTDTQYF,TGTGCCAGCAGTTCCCCATACGGACTAGCGGGGAACACAGATACGCAGTATTTT
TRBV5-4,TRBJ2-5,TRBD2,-,CASSSLLAGTPETQYF,TGTGCCAGCAGCTCCCTCCTAGCGGGGACCCCAGAGACCCAGTACTTC
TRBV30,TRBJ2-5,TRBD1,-,CAWDRDPQETQYF,TGTGCCTGGGACAGGGACCCCCAAGAGACCCAGTACTTC
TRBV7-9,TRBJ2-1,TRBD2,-,CASSALAGGNEQFF,TGTGCCAGCAGCGCCCTAGCGGGGGGCAATGAGCAGTTCTTC
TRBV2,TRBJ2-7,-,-,CASGKTGYIYEQYF,TGTGCCAGCGGTAAAACAGGTTATATCTACGAGCAGTACTTC
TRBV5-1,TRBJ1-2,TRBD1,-,CASSSGQGDGYTF,TGCGCCAGCAGCTCGGGACAGGGAGACGGCTACACCTTC
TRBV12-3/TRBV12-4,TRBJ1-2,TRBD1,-,CASSLGQIYGYTF,TGTGCCAGCAGTTTGGGACAGATATATGGCTACACCTTC
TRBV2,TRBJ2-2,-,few,CASRADRNTGELFF,TGTGCCAGCAGAGCAGACAGGAACACCGGGGAGCTGTTTTTT
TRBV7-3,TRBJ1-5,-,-,CASSQTGGQPQHF,TGTGCCAGCAGCCAGACGGGAGGTCAGCCCCAGCATTTT
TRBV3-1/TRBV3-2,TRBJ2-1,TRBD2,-,CATVGLAVNEQFF,TGTGCCACGGTGGGACTAGCGGTCAATGAGCAGTTCTTC
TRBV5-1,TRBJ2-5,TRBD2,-,CASSPGDGLAGAGSQYF,TGCGCCAGCAGCCCTGGGGACGGACTAGCGGGGGCTGGGAGCCAGTACTTC
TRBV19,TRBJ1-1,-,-,CASSPTAGNTEAFF,TGTGCCAGTAGCCCGACAGCGGGGAACACTGAAGCTTTCTTT
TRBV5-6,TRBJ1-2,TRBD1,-,CASSFWAGGLHGYTF,TGTGCCAGCAGCTTTTGGGCAGGGGGTTTGCATGGCTACACCTTC
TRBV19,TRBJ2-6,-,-,CASSVGRMKRSGANVLTF,TGTGCCAGTAGTGTCGGACGGATGAAACGCTCTGGGGCCAACGTCCTGACTTTC
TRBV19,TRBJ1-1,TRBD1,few,CASSLTGGVGAFF,TGTGCCAGTAGTCTAACAGGGGGTGTTGGAGCTTTCTTT
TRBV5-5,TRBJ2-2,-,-,CASSFLASTGELFF,TGTGCCAGCAGCTTCCTAGCAAGCACCGGGGAGCTGTTTTTT
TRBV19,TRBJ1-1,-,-,CASSLNRGTYTEAFF,TGTGCCAGTAGCCTAAACCGGGGGACTTACACTGAAGCTTTCTTT
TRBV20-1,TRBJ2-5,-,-,CSAWRETQYF,TGCAGTGCCTGGAGGGAGACCCAGTACTTC
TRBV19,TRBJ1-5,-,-,CASSIGVEGIQPQHF,TGTGCCAGTAGTATCGGGGTTGAGGGGATTCAGCCCCAGCATTTT
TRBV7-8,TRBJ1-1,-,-,CASSLIGPNTEAFF,TGTGCCAGCAGCTTAATCGGCCCGAACACTGAAGCTTTCTTT
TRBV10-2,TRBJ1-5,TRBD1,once,CATLGQAIISNQPQHF,TGCGCCACTTTAGGACAGGCTATTATTAGCAATCAGCCCCAGCATTTT
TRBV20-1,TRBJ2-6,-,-,CSASSGANVLTF,TGCAGTGCTAGTTCTGGGGCCAACGTCCTGACTTTC
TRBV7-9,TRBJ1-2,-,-,CASSPPYTNYGYTF,TGTGCCAGCAGCCCTCCTTATACTAACTATGGCTACACCTTC
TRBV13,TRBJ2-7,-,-,CASSPQAPIQGLYEQYF,TGTGCCAGCAGCCCCCAGGCCCCCATACAGGGCCTCTACGAGCAGTACTTC
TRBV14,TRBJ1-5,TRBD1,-,CASSQDVRTGFGNQPQHF,TGTGCCAGCAGCCAAGACGTGCGGACAGGGTTTGGGAATCAGCCCCAGCATTTT
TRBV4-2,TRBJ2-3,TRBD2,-,CASSQQLAGPTDTQYF,TGTGCCAGCAGCCAACAACTAGCGGGACCCACAGATACGCAGTATTTT
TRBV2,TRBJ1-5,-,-,CASKSGGGQGQPQHF,TGTGCCAGCAAGTCTGGAGGGGGTCAAGGTCAGCCCCAGCATTTT